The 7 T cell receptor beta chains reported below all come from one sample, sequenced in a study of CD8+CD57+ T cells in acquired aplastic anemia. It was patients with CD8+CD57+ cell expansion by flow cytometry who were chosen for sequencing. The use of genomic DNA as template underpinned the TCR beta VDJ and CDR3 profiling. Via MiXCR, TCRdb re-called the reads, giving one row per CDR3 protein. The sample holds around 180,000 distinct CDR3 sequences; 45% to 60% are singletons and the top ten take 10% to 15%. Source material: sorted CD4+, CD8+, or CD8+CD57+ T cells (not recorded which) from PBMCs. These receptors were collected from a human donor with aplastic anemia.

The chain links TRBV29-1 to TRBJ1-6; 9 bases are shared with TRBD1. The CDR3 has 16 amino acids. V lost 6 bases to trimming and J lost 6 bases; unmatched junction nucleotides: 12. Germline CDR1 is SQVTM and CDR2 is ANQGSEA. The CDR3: CSVDPGQGGCNSPLHF. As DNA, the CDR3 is TGCAGCGTCGACCCGGGACAGGGAGGTTGTAATTCACCCCTCCACTTT.

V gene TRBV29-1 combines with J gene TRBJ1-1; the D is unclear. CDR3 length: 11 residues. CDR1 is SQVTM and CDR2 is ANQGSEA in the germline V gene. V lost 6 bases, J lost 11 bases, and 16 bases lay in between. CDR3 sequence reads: CSVSVARDAFF. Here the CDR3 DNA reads TGCAGCGTCTCCGTGGCTCGAGACGCTTTCTTT.

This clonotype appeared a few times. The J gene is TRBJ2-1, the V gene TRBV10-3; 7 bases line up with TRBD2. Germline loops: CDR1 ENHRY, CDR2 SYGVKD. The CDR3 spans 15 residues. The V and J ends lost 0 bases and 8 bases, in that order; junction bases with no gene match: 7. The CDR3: CAISESTSVGDEQFF. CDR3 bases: TGTGCCATCAGTGAGTCAACTAGCGTAGGGGATGAGCAGTTCTTC.

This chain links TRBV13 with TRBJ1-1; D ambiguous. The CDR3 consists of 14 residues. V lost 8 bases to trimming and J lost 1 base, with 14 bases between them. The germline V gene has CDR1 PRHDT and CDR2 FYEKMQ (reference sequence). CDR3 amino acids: CASGETLKNTEAFF. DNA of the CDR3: TGTGCCAGCGGGGAGACACTAAAGAACACTGAAGCTTTCTTT.

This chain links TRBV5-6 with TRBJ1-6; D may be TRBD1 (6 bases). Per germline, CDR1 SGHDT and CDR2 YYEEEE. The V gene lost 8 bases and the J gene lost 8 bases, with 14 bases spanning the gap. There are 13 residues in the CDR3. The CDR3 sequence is CASKRGADSPLHF. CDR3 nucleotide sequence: TGTGCCAGTAAGCGGGGGGCGGATTCACCCCTCCACTTT.

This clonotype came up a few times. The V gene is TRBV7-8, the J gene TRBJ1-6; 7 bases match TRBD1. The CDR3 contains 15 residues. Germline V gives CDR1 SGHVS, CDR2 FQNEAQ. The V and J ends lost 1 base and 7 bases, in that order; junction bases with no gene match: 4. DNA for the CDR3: TGTGCCAGCAGCTTAGGACAGGGATGGAATTCACCCCTCCACTTT. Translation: CASSLGQGWNSPLHF.

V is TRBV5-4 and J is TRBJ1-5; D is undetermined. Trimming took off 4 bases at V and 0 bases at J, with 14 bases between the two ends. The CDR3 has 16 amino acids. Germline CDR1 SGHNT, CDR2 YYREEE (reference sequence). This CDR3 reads CASSVSPVDSNQPQHF. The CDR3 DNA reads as TGTGCCAGCAGCGTCAGCCCAGTTGATAGCAATCAGCCCCAGCATTTT.